These 10 T cell receptor beta chains share one sample of origin, sequenced in a study of blood T cell repertoires in COVID-19. Only in-frame clones appear in the TCRdb table, and some are missing; sequencing was by immunoSEQ multiplex PCR. The sample records around 480,000 clones, about 87% being singletons. Sequencing input: peripheral blood. The receptors come from a woman aged 50 to 65 with COVID-19, enrolled during active disease.

V and J are TRBV5-1 and TRBJ2-1; D is ambiguous. The CDR3 extends over 13 amino acids. Trimming removed 1 base from V and 7 bases from J, with 9 bases in between. The germline V gene has CDR1 SGHRS and CDR2 YFSETQ. The CDR3 here is CASSLRVENEQFF. CDR3 coding DNA: TGCGCCAGCAGCTTGCGGGTCGAAAATGAGCAGTTCTTC. The full variable domain, with the rest looked up from reference TRBV5-1 and TRBJ2-1, is KAGVTQTPRYLIKTRGQQVTLSCSPISGHRSVSWYQQTPGQGLQFLFEYFSETQRNKGNFPGRFSGRQFSNSRSEMNVSTLELGDSALYLCASSLRVENEQFFGPGTRLTVL.

The V and J genes are TRBV19 and TRBJ2-7; D is undetermined. The germline V gene encodes CDR1 LNHDA and CDR2 SQIVND (reference sequence). With 3 bases removed from V and 1 base from J, the gap between germline ends came to 10 bases. There are 14 residues in the CDR3. The CDR3 here is CASSIGPSSYEQYF. In nucleotides, the CDR3 is TGTGCCAGTAGTATTGGTCCCAGTTCCTACGAGCAGTACTTC. The variable domain in full, completed from reference TRBV19 and TRBJ2-7, reads DGGITQSPKYLFRKEGQNVTLSCEQNLNHDAMYWYRQDPGQGLRLIYYSQIVNDFQKGDIAEGYSVSREKKESFPLTVTSAQKNPTAFYLCASSIGPSSYEQYFGPGTRLTVT.

This chain uses TRBV18 with TRBJ1-3; 12 nucleotides line up with TRBD1. CDR1 and CDR2 from the germline V gene are KGHSH and LQKENI. The V segment lost 10 bases and the J segment 8 bases; nucleotides outside the gene matches: 6. The CDR3 contains 13 residues. The CDR3: CATEGQGADTIYF. Here the CDR3 DNA reads TGTGCCACCGAGGGACAGGGGGCTGACACCATATATTTT.

The rearrangement uses TRBV30 and TRBJ1-5; D may be TRBD1 (6 bases). CDR1 and CDR2 from the germline V gene are GTSNPN and SVGIG (reference sequence). There are 16 residues in the CDR3. The V end was cut by 3 bases, the J end by 1 base, with 16 bases between. The CDR3 region is CAWSPRRGASNQPQHF. The CDR3 nucleotides are TGTGCCTGGAGCCCCCGTCGGGGGGCGAGCAATCAGCCCCAGCATTTT.

A word on this clone: This sample includes further DNA sequences coding for the same CDR3. This chain joins TRBV27 and TRBJ1-1, with D unresolved. Trimming took off 3 bases at V and 1 base at J, with 6 bases between the two ends. Germline assignment: CDR1 MNHEY and CDR2 SMNVEV (reference sequence). This CDR3 has 13 amino acids. DNA for the CDR3: TGTGCCAGCAGTTTTCGGGGGAACACTGAAGCTTTCTTT. Protein: CASSFRGNTEAFF.

This clone appeared many times. This chain connects TRBV5-4 to TRBJ1-1; 9 nucleotides agree with TRBD1. The CDR3 covers 14 residues. The germline CDR1 and CDR2 sequences are SGHNT and YYREEE (reference sequence). J was trimmed by 6 bases and V by 1 base; bases with no gene match: 4. The CDR3 nucleotides read TGTGCCAGCAGCTTGATACAGGGGGCCGCTGAAGCTTTCTTT. Its protein is CASSLIQGAAEAFF. Complete variable domain (other parts from reference TRBV5-4 and TRBJ1-1): ETGVTQSPTHLIKTRGQQVTLRCSSQSGHNTVSWYQQALGQGPQFIFQYYREEENGRGNFPPRFSGLQFPNYSSELNVNALELDDSALYLCASSLIQGAAEAFFGQGTRLTVV.

In its sample, this clone was seen once. The V gene is TRBV5-1, the J gene TRBJ1-2; TRBD1 is a possible D gene (6 bases). This CDR3 region has 17 residues. Germline assignment: CDR1 SGHRS and CDR2 YFSETQ. V was trimmed by 0 bases and J by 4 bases, leaving 19 bases between them. The DNA of the CDR3 is TGCGCCAGCAGCTTGGCCACTGGGGGCAGGACGCCCTATGGCTACACCTTC. It is translated as CASSLATGGRTPYGYTF.

V gene TRBV5-1 combines with J gene TRBJ1-3; D remains ambiguous. Germline CDR1 and CDR2: SGHRS and YFSETQ. The CDR3 extends over 16 amino acids. Trimming took off 0 bases at V and 2 bases at J, with 12 bases between the two ends. Here the CDR3 reads CASSLVGLKAGNTIYF. In nucleotides, the CDR3 is TGCGCCAGCAGCTTGGTCGGGTTGAAAGCTGGAAACACCATATATTTT.

This chain connects TRBV7-2 to TRBJ2-1, with a possible D match to TRBD2 (5 bases). The CDR3 contains 17 residues. Germline assignment: CDR1 SGHTA and CDR2 FQGNSA. Deletions cut 2 bases from V and 5 bases from J, with 19 bases between. CDR3 DNA sequence: TGTGCCAGCAGCTTACTCTCGAGCGGACCTCCCCACAATGAGCAGTTCTTC. Amino acids: CASSLLSSGPPHNEQFF.

The J gene is TRBJ2-5, the V gene TRBV5-1; D is possibly TRBD2 (6 bases). Germline CDR1 and CDR2: SGHRS and YFSETQ. The CDR3 has 13 residues. V lost 5 bases and J 1 base, leaving 9 bases between the germline ends. CDR3 coding DNA: TGCGCCAGCAGTTACGGGGGCCAAGAGACCCAGTACTTC. Protein: CASSYGGQETQYF.